This TCR beta chain was captured in a study of patients and donors after allogeneic stem cell transplantation. Using its own MiXCR run on the RT-PCR reads, TCRdb lists one record per CDR3 protein. The sample has some 880,000 distinct CDR3 sequences; approximately 18% are singletons. In this sample, this clonotype turned up many times. V gave up 1 base and J gave up 3 bases, with 14 bases separating them. This CDR3 spans 16 amino acids. Germline CDR1 and CDR2: LGHNA and YNFKEQ. The receptor was derived from a human donor who was either an allogeneic HSCT recipient or a stem cell or donor lymphocyte infusion donor (not recorded which). It is not recorded whose cells these are; they may come from a transplant donor. Sequenced: blood, either unsorted or a sorted T cell fraction (not recorded which). The chain joins TRBV4-2 to TRBJ2-3; D not resolved. The CDR3: CASSQGSLDGTDTQYF. Here the CDR3 DNA reads TGTGCCAGCAGCCAAGGGTCTCTAGACGGGACAGATACGCAGTATTTT.